This entry features one T cell receptor (beta chain) sequence. Its specificity is unknown. In germline, CDR1 is SGHKS, CDR2 YYEKEE (reference sequence). Losses at the gene ends were 7 bases for V and 10 bases for J; bases not matched to a gene: 11. CDR3 length: 14 amino acids. One entry per CDR3 protein, called by TCRdb with MiXCR from the reads. The repertoire includes roughly 730,000 distinct CDR3 sequences, about 33% of them detected once, and about 18% sits in the top ten. The sample comes from a study of T cell repertoires in cytomegalovirus infection. At the level of the study: Selected CMV epitopes included recently identified HLA-C-restricted ones as well as well-studied HLA-B-restricted ones. Both a matching HLA type and CMV infection were indicated by public TCR beta signatures.

Study-level points and caveats: There were carriers of CMV plus the relevant HLA, and cumulative public TCR beta family frequency identified them. Dominating the ex vivo response were HLA-C-restricted CMV-specific TCR beta clonotypes.

The gene calls are TRBV5-5 and TRBJ2-1; 10 bases fit TRBD1. The sequence came from a human donor in good health (CMV status not recorded). Some clones in this sample may be carry-over from other donors' samples. Sample: cultured PBMCs, taken from culture after CMV antigen stimulation. The CDR3 reads CASSFGTGVREQFF. The CDR3 bases are TGTGCCAGCTCCTTCGGGACAGGGGTCAGGGAGCAGTTCTTC.